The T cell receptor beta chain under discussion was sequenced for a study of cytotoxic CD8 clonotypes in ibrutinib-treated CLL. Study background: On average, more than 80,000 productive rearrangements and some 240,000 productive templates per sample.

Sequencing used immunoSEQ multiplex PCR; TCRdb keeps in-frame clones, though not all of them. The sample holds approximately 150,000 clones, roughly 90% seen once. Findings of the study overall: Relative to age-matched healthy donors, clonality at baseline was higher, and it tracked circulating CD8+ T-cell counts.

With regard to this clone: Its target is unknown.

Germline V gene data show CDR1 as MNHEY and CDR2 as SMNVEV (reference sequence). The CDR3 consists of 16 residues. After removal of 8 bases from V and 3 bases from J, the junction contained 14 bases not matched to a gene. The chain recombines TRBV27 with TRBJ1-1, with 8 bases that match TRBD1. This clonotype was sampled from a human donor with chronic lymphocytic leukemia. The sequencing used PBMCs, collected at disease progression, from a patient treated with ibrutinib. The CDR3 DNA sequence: TGTGCCAGCGATGGTCAGGGGGCTCGAATGTACACTGAAGCTTTCTTT. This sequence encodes CASDGQGARMYTEAFF.